Following are 4 T cell receptor beta chains from one sample sequenced in a study of blood T cell repertoires in COVID-19. The data were produced by immunoSEQ multiplex PCR, yet TCRdb's version contains in-frame clones alone and is incomplete. This sample yields a few hundred thousand clones, of which approximately 86% are seen a single time; roughly 1.9% belongs to the top ten. Sequenced sample: peripheral blood. Receptors were obtained from a woman aged 30 to 39 who had recovered from COVID-19.

The chain employs TRBV19 and TRBJ1-2; a weak D match, TRBD1 (5 bases). V lost 10 bases and J lost 1, with 16 bases in between. The CDR3 contains 14 residues. Germline V gives CDR1 LNHDA, CDR2 SQIVND (reference sequence). CDR3 in DNA: TGTGCCACTTCCCCCGGACATGGTAACTATGGCTACACCTTC. Protein: CATSPGHGNYGYTF.

V is TRBV27 and J is TRBJ2-1; 15 nucleotides match TRBD2. Germline loops: CDR1 MNHEY, CDR2 SMNVEV (reference sequence). Germline trimming cut 5 bases from V and 4 bases from J; bases unmatched to any gene: 3. This CDR3 has 16 amino acids. CDR3 amino acids: CASSPGLAGGYNEQFF. CDR3 DNA: TGTGCCAGCAGTCCAGGACTAGCGGGGGGGTACAATGAGCAGTTCTTC.

This clone was seen just once. The chain links TRBV6-5 to TRBJ2-7; TRBD1 matches at 11 bases. The germline V gene encodes CDR1 MNHEY and CDR2 SVGAGI. The CDR3 loop spans 12 amino acids. The ends lost 10 bases at V and 6 bases at J; junction bases unmatched: 5. In nucleotides, the CDR3 is TGTGCCACAGGGACAGGGGGTGGCGAGCAGTACTTC. The encoded protein is CATGTGGGEQYF.

The genes are TRBV15 and TRBJ2-7, with D perhaps TRBD1 (5 bases). The V end was cut by 1 base, the J end by 0 bases, with 7 bases between. CDR1 is LNHNV and CDR2 is YYDKDF in the germline V gene (reference sequence). The CDR3 consists of 14 residues. CDR3 loop: CATSRGGSSYEQYF. CDR3 DNA sequence: TGTGCCACCAGCAGAGGGGGCAGCTCCTACGAGCAGTACTTC.